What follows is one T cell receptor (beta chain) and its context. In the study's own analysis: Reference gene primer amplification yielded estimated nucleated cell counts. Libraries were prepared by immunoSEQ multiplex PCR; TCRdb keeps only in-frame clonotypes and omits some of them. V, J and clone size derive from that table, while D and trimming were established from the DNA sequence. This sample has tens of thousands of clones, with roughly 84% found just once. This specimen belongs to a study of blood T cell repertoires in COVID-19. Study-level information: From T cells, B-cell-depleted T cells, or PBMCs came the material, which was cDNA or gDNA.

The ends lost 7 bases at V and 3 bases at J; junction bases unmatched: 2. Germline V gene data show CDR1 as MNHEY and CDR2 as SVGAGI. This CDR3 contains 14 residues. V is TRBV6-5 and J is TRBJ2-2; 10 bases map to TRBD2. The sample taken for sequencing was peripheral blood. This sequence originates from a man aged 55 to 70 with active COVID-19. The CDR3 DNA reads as TGTGCCAGCAAGCTAGCGGGGGACACCGGGGAGCTGTTTTTT. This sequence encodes CASKLAGDTGELFF.